The T cell receptor beta chain under discussion was sequenced for a study of naive and memory T cell subsets. This CDR3 comprises 15 residues. The V gene's germline CDR1 is SGHRS and CDR2 YFSETQ. The V end lost 4 bases, the J end lost 0 bases, and 11 bases lay between the germline ends. From the second PCR step, alpha and beta chains were amplified apart. An equimolar mix of two oligonucleotides served as the beta constant-region primer for TRBC1 and TRBC2. Four rounds of PCR amplified the ligated cDNA using nested alpha and beta constant-region primers plus SP2. A 12-nucleotide UMI and the SP2 primer were added to the cDNA 3' end by oligonucleotide ligation. TCRdb re-called the UMI-ligation and nested PCR reads through MiXCR, storing one row per CDR3 protein. The sample lists tens of thousands of distinct CDR3 sequences, 9% occurring once. Study outcomes and limitations: A clonotype means one alpha or beta sequence, not an alpha/beta pair.

This clonotype was detected many times. Its antigen is undetermined. Input material: naive CD8+ T cells from blood. The TCR sequence derives from a human donor in good health. The V gene is TRBV5-1, the J gene TRBJ2-1, with D possibly being TRBD1 or TRBD2 (5 bases each). The CDR3 is CASSQGRSSYNEQFF. CDR3 nucleotide sequence: TGCGCCAGCAGCCAGGGACGGAGCTCCTACAATGAGCAGTTCTTC.